The 31 T cell receptor beta chains given below trace back to one sample, sequenced in a study of Ad26.COV2.S vaccination and SARS-CoV-2 variants. The treatment is: around 19 received Ad26.COV2.S at low or high dose, single or two shots; roughly 5 received placebo; per-sample allocation not given. Sample collection was performed on day 63 after the first vaccine or placebo injection. Using immunoSEQ multiplex PCR, the repertoire was profiled, and TCRdb retains in-frame clones only, with some absent. Among 300,000 to 400,000 clones, about nine tenths were seen once, and the ten largest hold approximately 5.9%. This specimen consisted of peripheral blood, obtained in a trial of Ad26.COV2.S vaccine versus placebo. These TCRs come from a person between 18 and 65 years old who received the Ad26.COV2.S COVID-19 vaccine or a placebo.

V usage is TRBV30 and J usage is TRBJ1-1; no definite D call. Trimming cost V 3 bases and J 5 bases, with 13 bases left between them. CDR1 is GTSNPN and CDR2 is SVGIG in the germline V gene (reference sequence). There are 13 residues in the CDR3. This chain's CDR3 is CAWRNLGRTEAFF. The CDR3 DNA reads as TGTGCCTGGAGAAATCTGGGGAGAACTGAAGCTTTCTTT. The whole variable domain, remainder taken from reference TRBV30 and TRBJ1-1, is SQTIHQWPATLVQPVGSPLSLECTVEGTSNPNLYWYRQAAGRGLQLLFYSVGIGQISSEVPQNLSASRPQDRQFILSSKKLLLSDSGFYLCAWRNLGRTEAFFGQGTRLTVV.

J is TRBJ1-1 and V is TRBV10-3, with 11 bases fitting TRBD1. J lost 6 bases, V lost 11 bases, and 11 bases had no gene match. CDR1 ENHRY and CDR2 SYGVKD come from the germline V gene. The CDR3 length is 14 residues. The CDR3 loop is CAVKLDRGLAEAFF. DNA of the CDR3: TGTGCCGTTAAATTGGACAGGGGGCTCGCTGAAGCTTTCTTT.

The CDR3 nucleotides read TGCAGCGTAAAACAGGGGTCCGGGGAGCAGTTCTTC. Translating gives CSVKQGSGEQFF. The J gene is TRBJ2-1, the V gene TRBV29-1; 7 bases fit TRBD1. Trimming removed 6 bases from V and 10 bases from J; junction bases left unmatched: 9. The germline CDR1 and CDR2 sequences are SQVTM and ANQGSEA. This CDR3 has 12 residues.

This sequence joins TRBV5-1 and TRBJ2-5; 11 positions agree with TRBD1. Germline lookup yields CDR1 SGHRS and CDR2 YFSETQ. V lost 6 bases to trimming and J lost 4 bases; unmatched junction nucleotides: 8. The CDR3 covers 15 residues. The CDR3 sequence: CASTRTGGYTETQYF. CDR3 DNA sequence: TGCGCCAGCACCCGGACAGGGGGCTATACAGAGACCCAGTACTTC.

This rearrangement joins TRBV30 to TRBJ1-1, with 7 bases that match TRBD1. V shed 7 bases, J shed 4 bases, and the junction held 18 bases outside the gene matches. There are 16 residues in the CDR3. The germline V gene encodes CDR1 GTSNPN and CDR2 SVGIG (reference sequence). The CDR3 spells CAFDQQGGGRVTEAFF. The DNA of the CDR3 is TGTGCCTTCGACCAGCAGGGGGGTGGTCGGGTCACTGAAGCTTTCTTT.

The J gene is TRBJ1-1, the V gene TRBV5-8; 10 positions match TRBD1. The CDR3 consists of 16 residues. The germline gives CDR1 SGHTS, CDR2 YDEGEE. Losses at the gene ends were 0 bases for V and 0 bases for J; bases not matched to a gene: 2. For the CDR3, the DNA is TGTGCCAGCAGCTTGGATGGGACAGGGGTGAACACTGAAGCTTTCTTT. It encodes CASSLDGTGVNTEAFF.

There are a few counts of this clone. This chain joins TRBV28 and TRBJ1-5; D remains ambiguous. Germline CDR1 MDHEN, CDR2 SYDVKM. With 4 bases removed from V and 6 bases from J, the gap between germline ends came to 10 bases. The CDR3 contains 13 residues. CDR3 in amino acids: CASSSQAAQPQHF. In nucleotides, the CDR3 is TGTGCCAGCAGTTCGCAGGCGGCTCAGCCCCAGCATTTT.

The chain recombines TRBV27 with TRBJ2-7; TRBD1 agrees at 10 bases. This CDR3 is built from 17 residues. From germline, CDR1 is MNHEY and CDR2 SMNVEV (reference sequence). With 4 bases clipped from V and 4 bases from J, the junction kept 13 bases outside the gene matches. The DNA of the CDR3 is TGTGCCAGCAGTTCAAAGGGGTACGGGACAGGGGTTTACGAGCAGTACTTC. It is translated as CASSSKGYGTGVYEQYF.

This sequence joins TRBV2 and TRBJ2-3; 9 nucleotides line up with TRBD2. J gave up 6 bases and V 1 base, and 8 bases lay outside the gene matches. The germline V gene encodes CDR1 SNHLY and CDR2 FYNNEI. This CDR3 spans 16 amino acids. CDR3 amino acids: CASSEGGGRASDTQYF. In DNA, the CDR3 is TGTGCCAGCAGTGAAGGCGGCGGGAGGGCCTCGGATACGCAGTATTTT. Combining the CDR3 with reference TRBV2 and TRBJ2-3 gives the whole variable domain EPEVTQTPSHQVTQMGQEVILRCVPISNHLYFYWYRQILGQKVEFLVSFYNNEISEKSEIFDDQFSVERPDGSNFTLKIRSTKLEDSAMYFCASSEGGGRASDTQYFGPGTRLTVL.

In this sample, this clone turned up once. The chain uses TRBV6-5 and TRBJ1-2, with D uncertain. The germline V gene encodes CDR1 MNHEY and CDR2 SVGAGI. The CDR3 sequence is 13 residues long. Between the trimmed V and J ends, which lost 8 bases and 4 bases, there was a span of 14 bases. CDR3 nucleotide sequence: TGTGCCAGCCAGAAGTACGCGGGCTATGGCTACACCTTC. It translates to CASQKYAGYGYTF.

The chain has TRBV7-8 and TRBJ2-1; 8 bases match TRBD2. V dropped 5 bases and J dropped 6; count of bases not matched to a gene: 9. This CDR3 has 15 amino acids. The germline gives CDR1 SGHVS, CDR2 FQNEAQ. This chain's CDR3 is CASSPTSLAVNEQFF. For the CDR3, the DNA is TGTGCCAGCAGCCCGACATCACTAGCGGTCAATGAGCAGTTCTTC.

This clone has just a few counts. J is TRBJ2-7 and V is TRBV4-1; D possibly corresponds to TRBD2 (5 bases). The CDR3 runs 17 residues. Trimming took off 4 bases at V and 5 bases at J, with 24 bases between the two ends. Per germline, CDR1 MGHRA and CDR2 YSYEKL. CDR3 amino acids: CASSLTAKQGSANEQYF. In DNA form, the CDR3 reads TGCGCCAGCAGCCTAACGGCCAAGCAAGGGAGTGCCAACGAGCAGTACTTC.

The chain uses TRBV19 and TRBJ2-5, with TRBD1 identical over 7 bases. The CDR3 loop spans 14 amino acids. V lost 1 base and J lost 2; bases outside the gene matches: 1. Per germline, CDR1 LNHDA and CDR2 SQIVND (reference sequence). The DNA of the CDR3 is TGTGCCAGTAGTATAGGGGGACAGCAAGAGACCCAGTACTTC. Translated, it gives CASSIGGQQETQYF.

The chain is built from TRBV30 and TRBJ1-2; D unresolved. The CDR3 is made up of 13 amino acids. The V end lost 4 bases, the J end lost 5 bases, and 14 bases lay between the germline ends. Looked up from germline, CDR1 is GTSNPN and CDR2 is SVGIG (reference sequence). In DNA form, the CDR3 reads TGTGCCTGGACGGGCAGCAAGTATTATGGCTACACCTTC. This sequence encodes CAWTGSKYYGYTF.

This chain links TRBV6-2 or TRBV6-3 with TRBJ2-2; D is possibly TRBD2 (5 bases). CDR1 is MNHEY, CDR2 SVGEGT, per germline. This CDR3 contains 14 residues. Trimming left V 2 bases short and J 5 bases short, with 9 bases between. The CDR3: CASSYVGRTGELFF. In nucleotides, the CDR3 is TGTGCCAGCAGTTACGTGGGGAGAACCGGGGAGCTGTTTTTT.

The sample holds one count of this clone. V gene TRBV2 combines with J gene TRBJ2-5; 9 bases match TRBD1. Per the germline V gene, CDR1 is SNHLY and CDR2 is FYNNEI. The CDR3 loop spans 15 amino acids. The V segment lost 7 bases and the J segment 4 bases; nucleotides outside the gene matches: 10. The CDR3 nucleotides are TGTGCCAGCAACATGGACAGGGGAGGTGGAGAGACCCAGTACTTC. The encoded protein is CASNMDRGGGETQYF.

J is TRBJ2-5 and V is TRBV6-2 or TRBV6-3, with D perhaps matching TRBD2 (6 bases). Trimming removed 6 bases at V and 6 bases at J, with 23 bases between. CDR1 is MNHEY and CDR2 is SVGEGT in the germline V gene. The CDR3 length is 16 residues. The DNA for the CDR3 is TGTGCCAGCAGCTATTCGCGGGGCCGAGGTTCGAAGACCCAGTACTTC. It yields the protein CASSYSRGRGSKTQYF.

The DNA for the CDR3 is TGTGCCAGTAGTCCCCTTACAGGGGTCGAGACCCAGTACTTC. This encodes CASSPLTGVETQYF. V usage is TRBV19 and J usage is TRBJ2-5, with 7 bases fitting TRBD1. Germline V gene data show CDR1 as LNHDA and CDR2 as SQIVND (reference sequence). Trimming took 5 bases from V and 5 from J; bases not matched to a gene: 8. The CDR3 contains 14 residues.

The genes are TRBV19 and TRBJ1-5; TRBD1 agrees at 11 bases. V shed 8 bases and J 5 bases; nucleotides not matched to a gene: 5. Germline V CDR1 and CDR2: LNHDA, SQIVND (reference sequence). The CDR3 spans 14 residues. The CDR3 loop is CASADRGPDQPQHF. The DNA of the CDR3 is TGTGCCAGTGCGGACAGGGGGCCAGATCAGCCCCAGCATTTT.

Points on this clone: Relative to the germline gene, one junction end is altered; a read error may explain this. The V call is TRBV7-9, the J call TRBJ1-1; the D gene is possibly TRBD1 (6 bases). The germline V gene encodes CDR1 SEHNR and CDR2 FQNEAQ (reference sequence). CDR3 length equals 12 residues. The CDR3: CASSSQTGQTLF. In DNA, the CDR3 is TGTGCCAGCAGCTCGCAAACCGGACAGACGCTTTTT.

The gene calls are TRBV7-2 and TRBJ2-5; D may be TRBD1 (5 bases). This CDR3 region has 15 residues. Germline values: CDR1 SGHTA, CDR2 FQGNSA. Trimming cost V 5 bases and J 2 bases, with 15 bases left between them. The CDR3 coding sequence is TGTGCCAGCAGCCTGGGGCCGGCGACACAAGAGACCCAGTACTTC. Translating gives CASSLGPATQETQYF.

This chain joins TRBV6-6 and TRBJ1-2; D gene uncertain. This CDR3 is built from 13 residues. Germline CDR1 MNHNY, CDR2 SVGAGI (reference sequence). The germline V and J ends were trimmed by 2 bases and 6 bases, with 10 bases remaining between them. In DNA form, the CDR3 reads TGTGCCAGCAGTTACGGCCTTCGGGATGGCTACACCTTC. Its translation is CASSYGLRDGYTF.

In its sample, this clone was seen a few times. V is TRBV5-1 and J is TRBJ1-1; D might be TRBD1 (5 bases). This CDR3 spans 12 amino acids. Germline values: CDR1 SGHRS, CDR2 YFSETQ. V gave up 4 bases and J gave up 11 bases, with 15 bases separating them. This CDR3 reads CASSPEGVIAFF. Here the CDR3 DNA reads TGCGCCAGCAGCCCTGAAGGGGTGATCGCTTTCTTT.

The chain employs TRBV7-3 and TRBJ2-2; the match to TRBD1 covers 7 bases. V was clipped by 7 bases and J by 3 bases; unmatched bases: 11. Germline CDR1 SGHTA, CDR2 FQGTGA. The CDR3 has 16 amino acids. The CDR3 bases are TGTGCCAGCACCCTAACCGGGACAGCTTACACCGGGGAGCTGTTTTTT. As protein: CASTLTGTAYTGELFF.

This clone was seen only once. The chain combines TRBV30 with TRBJ1-6, with D possibly being TRBD1 (5 bases). Trimming removed 1 base from V and 7 bases from J, with 11 bases in between. The CDR3 has 14 residues. CDR1 GTSNPN and CDR2 SVGIG come from the germline V gene (reference sequence). The CDR3 DNA reads as TGTGCCTGGAGTGGGGGGAAGACAAATTCACCCCTCCACTTT. It codes for CAWSGGKTNSPLHF.

The CDR3 here is CASSDGTGAHEQYF. CDR3 sequence (DNA): TGTGCCAGCAGTGATGGGACAGGGGCCCACGAGCAGTACTTC. V and J are TRBV6-4 and TRBJ2-7, with 10 positions matching TRBD1. With 3 bases clipped from V and 5 bases from J, the junction kept 4 bases outside the gene matches. The CDR3 extends over 14 amino acids. Per the germline V gene, CDR1 is MRHNA and CDR2 is SNTAGT.

The V gene is TRBV12-5, the J gene TRBJ2-7; D not certain. The germline V gene encodes CDR1 LGHNT and CDR2 FRNRAP. The CDR3 runs 11 residues. The V and J ends lost 6 bases and 0 bases respectively, with 3 bases between them. CDR3 coding DNA: TGTGCTAGTGGGGACTCCTACGAGCAGTACTTC. This translates into CASGDSYEQYF. Full variable domain (outside the CDR3, taken from reference TRBV12-5 and TRBJ2-7): DARVTQTPRHKVTEMGQEVTMRCQPILGHNTVFWYRQTMMQGLELLAYFRNRAPLDDSGMPKDRFSAEMPDATLATLKIQPSEPRDSAVYFCASGDSYEQYFGPGTRLTVT.

CDR3 region: CATSRRSSGNTIYF. CDR3 DNA sequence: TGTGCCACCAGCAGACGGAGCTCTGGAAACACCATATATTTT. The chain recombines TRBV15 with TRBJ1-3, with D hard to call. Germline V gene sequence: CDR1 LNHNV, CDR2 YYDKDF (reference sequence). Deletions cut 2 bases from V and 0 bases from J, with 5 bases between. The CDR3 loop spans 14 amino acids.

The rearrangement joins TRBV19 to TRBJ1-5; unclear D gene. Per the germline V gene, CDR1 is LNHDA and CDR2 is SQIVND (reference sequence). The V end was cut by 5 bases, the J end by 4 bases, with 9 bases between. CDR3 length: 13 residues. CDR3 DNA sequence: TGTGCCAGTAGTCCTGGGTCAAATCAGCCCCAGCATTTT. Protein product: CASSPGSNQPQHF.

The V and J genes are TRBV7-2 and TRBJ1-3, with 7 bases aligning to TRBD1. CDR1 and CDR2 from the germline V gene are SGHTA and FQGNSA. This CDR3 spans 17 amino acids. Unmatched junction bases numbered 14, after V lost 5 bases and J lost 4 bases. The CDR3, as DNA: TGTGCCAGCAGCACCGGGACAGCTCTTATCTCAGGAAACACCATATATTTT. This codes for CASSTGTALISGNTIYF.

The genes are TRBV6-6 and TRBJ1-1; D is unclear. The V end was cut by 10 bases, the J end by 5 bases, with 14 bases between. Per germline, CDR1 MNHNY and CDR2 SVGAGI (reference sequence). The CDR3 extends over 12 amino acids. The CDR3 DNA reads as TGTGCCACCTCGGACGTTAAGACTGAAGCTTTCTTT. Translation: CATSDVKTEAFF.